Below, 15 T cell receptor beta chains from the same sample are listed, as sequenced in a study of glioma-infiltrating T cells after dendritic cell vaccination. Time point specified: after dendritic cell vaccination, including at tumor progression/relapse. Clones were read by immunoSEQ multiplex PCR, and TCRdb kept only the in-frame ones, dropping some. Of about 110,000 clones listed, 85% to 90% are singletons. The sequences come from blood, collected after dendritic cell vaccination. The source is a human donor with glioblastoma.

This chain links TRBV6-5 with TRBJ2-2; D unclear. CDR3 length equals 13 residues. In germline, CDR1 is MNHEY, CDR2 SVGAGI. Trimming removed 0 bases at V and 5 bases at J, with 4 bases between. CDR3 nucleotide sequence: TGTGCCAGCAGTTACTCTATGACCGGGGAGCTGTTTTTT. Protein sequence: CASSYSMTGELFF.

This rearrangement joins TRBV29-1 to TRBJ1-2; a weak D match, TRBD1 (6 bases). Germline CDR1 SQVTM, CDR2 ANQGSEA. V was cut by 1 base and J by 2 bases, with 11 bases left in between. The CDR3 covers 14 residues. CDR3 DNA sequence: TGCAGCGTTGAAGGCGGACAGTGGAACTATGGCTACACCTTC. The encoded protein is CSVEGGQWNYGYTF.

This clone appeared a single time. The chain couples TRBV13 to TRBJ1-2, with 9 bases fitting TRBD1. The CDR3 extends over 16 amino acids. Germline loops: CDR1 PRHDT, CDR2 FYEKMQ (reference sequence). After removal of 5 bases from V and 7 bases from J, the junction contained 14 bases not matched to a gene. CDR3 amino acids: CASSDSEGQGQSGYTF. The CDR3 bases are TGTGCCAGCAGCGACTCCGAGGGACAGGGTCAAAGTGGCTACACCTTC.

V usage is TRBV6-1 and J usage is TRBJ2-7; 9 nucleotides align to TRBD1. V shed 2 bases, J shed 5 bases, and the junction held 7 bases outside the gene matches. This CDR3 has 15 amino acids. In germline, CDR1 is MNHNS, CDR2 SASEGT. CDR3 in amino acids: CASSEIGQGRNEQYF. CDR3 nucleotides: TGTGCCAGCAGTGAAATTGGACAGGGGAGGAACGAGCAGTACTTC.

V is TRBV6-5 and J is TRBJ2-3; 12 positions agree with TRBD2. V lost 8 bases, J lost 6 bases, and 9 bases stayed unmatched. Germline V CDR1 and CDR2: MNHEY, SVGAGI. CDR3 length: 15 amino acids. CDR3 loop: CASLQLAGGRDTQYF. Written as DNA, the CDR3 is TGTGCCAGCCTCCAGCTAGCGGGGGGGCGGGATACGCAGTATTTT.

V and J are TRBV6-4 and TRBJ2-2, with D possibly TRBD1 on 6 matching bases. CDR3 length: 16 amino acids. Trimming removed 10 bases at V and 5 bases at J, with 23 bases between. The germline V gene has CDR1 MRHNA and CDR2 SNTAGT. The CDR3: CAIIRGAVLRTGELFF. In nucleotides, the CDR3 is TGTGCCATCATCAGGGGCGCCGTTTTGCGGACCGGGGAGCTGTTTTTT.

V gene TRBV5-8 combines with J gene TRBJ1-2; 9 nucleotides match TRBD1. V lost 6 bases, J lost 3 bases, and 6 bases stayed unmatched. Germline V gene lookup returns CDR1 SGHTS and CDR2 YDEGEE. This CDR3 is 14 amino acids long. CDR3 sequence reads: CASIWTGAYYGYTF. The CDR3 coding sequence is TGTGCCAGCATCTGGACAGGGGCGTACTATGGCTACACCTTC.

A single count supports this clone. The chain has TRBV28 and TRBJ2-7, with TRBD2 identical over 7 bases. The germline V gene encodes CDR1 MDHEN and CDR2 SYDVKM. V shed 6 bases, J shed 6 bases, and the junction held 14 bases outside the gene matches. CDR3 length: 15 residues. Written as DNA, the CDR3 is TGTGCCAGCAGCGCTGGGCAAGCGGGGAAGGGCGAGCAGTACTTC. As protein: CASSAGQAGKGEQYF.

The chain recombines TRBV18 with TRBJ2-3, with 9 bases matching TRBD1. After removal of 4 bases from V and 4 bases from J, the junction contained 3 bases not matched to a gene. This CDR3 comprises 14 residues. Germline loops: CDR1 KGHSH, CDR2 LQKENI. CDR3 amino acids: CASSLTGGPDTQYF. CDR3 DNA: TGTGCCAGCTCACTTACAGGGGGCCCAGATACGCAGTATTTT. The entire variable domain, with the rest obtained from reference TRBV18 and TRBJ2-3, is as follows: NAGVMQNPRHLVRRRGQEARLRCSPMKGHSHVYWYRQLPEEGLKFMVYLQKENIIDESGMPKERFSAEFPKEGPSILRIQQVVRGDSAAYFCASSLTGGPDTQYFGPGTRLTVL.

The chain couples TRBV5-4 to TRBJ2-1, with 8 bases aligning to TRBD2. Trimming took 9 bases from V and 0 from J; bases not matched to a gene: 8. Germline assignment: CDR1 SGHNT and CDR2 YYREEE (reference sequence). The CDR3 is 15 amino acids. Written as DNA, the CDR3 is TGTGCCATGCAGCCGGGGGGGAGCTCCTACAATGAGCAGTTCTTC. This codes for CAMQPGGSSYNEQFF.

This chain links TRBV4-1 with TRBJ2-1, with D perhaps matching TRBD2 (6 bases). Germline V lookup: CDR1 MGHRA, CDR2 YSYEKL. The V gene lost 4 bases and the J gene lost 5 bases, with 18 bases spanning the gap. The CDR3 has 16 amino acids. This CDR3 reads CASSPLPTRGNNEQFF. Written as DNA, the CDR3 is TGCGCCAGCAGCCCCTTGCCGACGCGGGGCAACAATGAGCAGTTCTTC.

This chain joins TRBV4-1 and TRBJ1-3; 7 positions agree with TRBD1. Germline CDR1 reads MGHRA; CDR2 reads YSYEKL. V dropped 6 bases and J dropped 0; count of bases not matched to a gene: 14. The CDR3 extends over 18 amino acids. CDR3 amino acids: CASSQPTGQMSSGNTIYF. The CDR3 nucleotides are TGCGCCAGCAGTCAACCCACGGGACAGATGAGCTCTGGAAACACCATATATTTT.

V is TRBV14 and J is TRBJ1-2; no clear D gene. The V end was cut by 1 base, the J end by 10 bases, with 10 bases between. This CDR3 region has 12 residues. Germline loops: CDR1 SGHDN, CDR2 FVKESK. DNA of the CDR3: TGTGCCAGCAGCCAAGGCGGGGATGTCTACACCTTC. Translated, it gives CASSQGGDVYTF.

CDR3 residues: CASSLGPGVGNQPQHF. The CDR3 bases are TGTGCCAGCAGCTTGGGGCCCGGGGTCGGCAATCAGCCCCAGCATTTT. This rearrangement joins TRBV5-5 to TRBJ1-5; D unclear. CDR3 length: 16 amino acids. V lost 0 bases, J lost 2 bases, and 12 bases lay in between. Germline CDR1 and CDR2: SGHKS and YYEKEE (reference sequence).

The rearrangement links TRBV19 to TRBJ1-4, with no clear D. This CDR3 has 17 residues. The germline V and J ends were trimmed by 6 bases and 0 bases, with 17 bases remaining between them. Germline V gene data show CDR1 as LNHDA and CDR2 as SQIVND (reference sequence). In DNA form, the CDR3 reads TGTGCCAGTAGGGCCCTGACACCGGTTGCAACTAATGAAAAACTGTTTTTT. This encodes CASRALTPVATNEKLFF.